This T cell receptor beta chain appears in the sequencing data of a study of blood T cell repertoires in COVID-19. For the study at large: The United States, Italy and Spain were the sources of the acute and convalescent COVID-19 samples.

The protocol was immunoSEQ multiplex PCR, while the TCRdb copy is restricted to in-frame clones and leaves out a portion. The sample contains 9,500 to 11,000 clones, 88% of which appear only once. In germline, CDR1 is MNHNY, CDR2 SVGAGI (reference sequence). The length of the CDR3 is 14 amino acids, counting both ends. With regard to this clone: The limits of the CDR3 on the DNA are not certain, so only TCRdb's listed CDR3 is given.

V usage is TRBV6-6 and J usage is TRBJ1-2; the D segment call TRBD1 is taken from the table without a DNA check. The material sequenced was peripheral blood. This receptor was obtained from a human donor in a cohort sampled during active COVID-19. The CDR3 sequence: CASSFGGGTGWLSF.